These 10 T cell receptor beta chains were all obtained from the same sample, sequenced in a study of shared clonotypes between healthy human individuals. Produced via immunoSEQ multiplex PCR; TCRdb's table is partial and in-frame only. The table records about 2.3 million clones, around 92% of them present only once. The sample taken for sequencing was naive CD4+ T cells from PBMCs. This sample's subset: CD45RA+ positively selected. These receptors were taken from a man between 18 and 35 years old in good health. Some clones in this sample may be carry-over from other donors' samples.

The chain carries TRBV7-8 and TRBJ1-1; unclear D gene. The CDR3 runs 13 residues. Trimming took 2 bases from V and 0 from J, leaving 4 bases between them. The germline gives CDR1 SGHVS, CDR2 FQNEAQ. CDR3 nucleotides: TGTGCCAGCAGCTTATCTATGAACACTGAAGCTTTCTTT. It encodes CASSLSMNTEAFF.

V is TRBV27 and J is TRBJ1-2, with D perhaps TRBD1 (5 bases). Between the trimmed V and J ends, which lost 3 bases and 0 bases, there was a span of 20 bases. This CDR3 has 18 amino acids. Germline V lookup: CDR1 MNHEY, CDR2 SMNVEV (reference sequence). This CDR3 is CASSLWGVMDPSNYGYTF. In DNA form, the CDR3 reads TGTGCCAGCAGTTTGTGGGGGGTGATGGACCCGTCTAACTATGGCTACACCTTC.

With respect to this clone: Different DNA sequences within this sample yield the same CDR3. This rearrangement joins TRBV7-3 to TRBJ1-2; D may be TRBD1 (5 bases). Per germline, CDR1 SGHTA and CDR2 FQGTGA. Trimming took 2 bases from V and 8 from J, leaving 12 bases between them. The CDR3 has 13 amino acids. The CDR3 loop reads CASSLGQGDGYTF. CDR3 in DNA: TGTGCCAGCAGCTTAGGCCAGGGCGACGGCTACACCTTC.

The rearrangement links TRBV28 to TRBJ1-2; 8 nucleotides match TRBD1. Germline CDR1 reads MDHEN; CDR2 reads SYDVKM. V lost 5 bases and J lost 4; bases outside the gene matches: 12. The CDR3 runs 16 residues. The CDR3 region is CASSILVGQGAYGYTF. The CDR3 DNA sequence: TGTGCCAGCAGTATATTGGTCGGACAGGGAGCCTATGGCTACACCTTC.

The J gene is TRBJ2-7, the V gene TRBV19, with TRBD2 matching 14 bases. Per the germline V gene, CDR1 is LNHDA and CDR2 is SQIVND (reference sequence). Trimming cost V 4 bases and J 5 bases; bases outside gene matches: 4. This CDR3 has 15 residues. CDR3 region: CASSTGLAGGDEQYF. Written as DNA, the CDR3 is TGTGCCAGTAGTACAGGACTAGCGGGAGGAGACGAGCAGTACTTC. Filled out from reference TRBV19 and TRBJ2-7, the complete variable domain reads DGGITQSPKYLFRKEGQNVTLSCEQNLNHDAMYWYRQDPGQGLRLIYYSQIVNDFQKGDIAEGYSVSREKKESFPLTVTSAQKNPTAFYLCASSTGLAGGDEQYFGPGTRLTVT.

This chain's CDR3 is CASTRTAGNQPQHF. The CDR3 DNA reads as TGTGCCAGTACCCGGACAGCCGGTAATCAGCCCCAGCATTTT. The rearrangement uses TRBV19 and TRBJ1-5; TRBD1 is a possible D gene (6 bases). Germline V gene lookup returns CDR1 LNHDA and CDR2 SQIVND (reference sequence). V dropped 7 bases and J dropped 4 bases, with 14 bases sitting between them. This CDR3 is 14 amino acids long.

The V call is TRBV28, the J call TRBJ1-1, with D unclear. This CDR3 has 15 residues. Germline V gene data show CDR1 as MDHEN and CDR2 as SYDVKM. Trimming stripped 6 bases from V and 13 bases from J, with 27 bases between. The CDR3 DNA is TGTGCCAGCAGCTTACCCTTGGCCGCCCCTCGGGAGGATTTCTTT. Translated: CASSLPLAAPREDFF.

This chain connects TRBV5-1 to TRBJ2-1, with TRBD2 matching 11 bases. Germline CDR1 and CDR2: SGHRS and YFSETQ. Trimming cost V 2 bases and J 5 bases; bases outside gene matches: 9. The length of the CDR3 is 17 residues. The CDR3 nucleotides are TGCGCCAGCAGCTTATTTGGTAGCGGGAGGGCCAACAATGAGCAGTTCTTC. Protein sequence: CASSLFGSGRANNEQFF.

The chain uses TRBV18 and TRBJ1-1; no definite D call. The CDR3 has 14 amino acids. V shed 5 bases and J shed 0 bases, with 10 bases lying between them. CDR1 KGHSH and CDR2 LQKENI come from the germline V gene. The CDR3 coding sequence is TGTGCCAGCTCAACCTTAACAGTGAACACTGAAGCTTTCTTT. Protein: CASSTLTVNTEAFF.

CDR3 in amino acids: CASSQLAGGPGEQFF. CDR3 nucleotide sequence: TGCGCCAGCAGCCAGTTAGCGGGAGGGCCGGGGGAGCAGTTCTTC. V usage is TRBV4-3 and J usage is TRBJ2-1; 11 nucleotides line up with TRBD2. J gave up 10 bases and V 3 bases, and 8 bases lay outside the gene matches. In germline, CDR1 is LGHNA, CDR2 YSLEER. The CDR3 spans 15 residues.